Below, 7 T cell receptor beta chains from the same sample are listed, as sequenced in a study of cytomegalovirus exposure and HLA in healthy donors. The PCR used 60 Vbeta and 13 Jbeta primers. Profiled with immunoSEQ multiplex PCR; TCRdb holds only in-frame clones, not every one. The sample lists roughly 170,000 clones, 80% occurring once. The sequenced material came from PBMCs. Every receptor here comes from a boy aged 10-17 years in good health and CMV-seronegative.

The V gene is TRBV27, the J gene TRBJ2-2; possibly TRBD2 for D (5 bases). The CDR3 extends over 17 amino acids. Trimming pared 2 bases from V and 0 bases from J, leaving 13 bases between. The germline V gene has CDR1 MNHEY and CDR2 SMNVEV (reference sequence). The CDR3 DNA reads as TGTGCCAGCAGTTTAACGGGGAACCTTGCGAACACCGGGGAGCTGTTTTTT. Amino acid sequence: CASSLTGNLANTGELFF.

The chain uses TRBV6-6 and TRBJ2-7; TRBD1 matches at 8 bases. J lost 5 bases, V lost 6 bases, and 12 bases had no gene match. The length of the CDR3 is 15 residues. The germline gives CDR1 MNHNY, CDR2 SVGAGI (reference sequence). CDR3 sequence reads: CASRLLDRDVNEQYF. The CDR3 nucleotides are TGTGCCAGCAGGCTCTTGGACAGGGATGTCAACGAGCAGTACTTC.

The V gene is TRBV6-5, the J gene TRBJ1-2, with 11 positions matching TRBD1. CDR3 length: 13 amino acids. In germline, CDR1 is MNHEY, CDR2 SVGAGI. V shed 6 bases, J shed 7 bases, and the junction held 4 bases outside the gene matches. CDR3 bases: TGTGCCAGCAGGGACAGGGGGCGATCTGGCTACACCTTC. Translation gives CASRDRGRSGYTF.

This chain links TRBV5-4 with TRBJ2-3; 16 bases align to TRBD2. Trimming took 0 bases from V and 0 from J; bases not matched to a gene: 4. This CDR3 spans 19 amino acids. Looked up from germline, CDR1 is SGHNT and CDR2 is YYREEE (reference sequence). CDR3 nucleotides: TGTGCCAGCAGCTTGGAGGGACTAGCGGGGGGGTTTAGCACAGATACGCAGTATTTT. Protein product: CASSLEGLAGGFSTDTQYF. Supplemented by reference TRBV5-4 and TRBJ2-3, the full variable domain reads ETGVTQSPTHLIKTRGQQVTLRCSSQSGHNTVSWYQQALGQGPQFIFQYYREEENGRGNFPPRFSGLQFPNYSSELNVNALELDDSALYLCASSLEGLAGGFSTDTQYFGPGTRLTVL.

The genes are TRBV4-1 and TRBJ1-1, with a tentative D call TRBD1 (5 bases). Germline CDR1 MGHRA, CDR2 YSYEKL. V lost 0 bases and J lost 3, with 11 bases in between. This CDR3 spans 15 amino acids. CDR3 DNA: TGCGCCAGCAGCCAAGACTGGGGGGTAGACACTGAAGCTTTCTTT. Its protein product is CASSQDWGVDTEAFF.

The J gene is TRBJ1-2, the V gene TRBV2, with a tentative D call TRBD1 (5 bases). Germline V gene lookup returns CDR1 SNHLY and CDR2 FYNNEI. The CDR3 consists of 13 residues. In DNA form, the CDR3 reads TGTACCGGGGGTTCGGAAGCTAACTATGGCTACACCTTC. Translated, it gives CTGGSEANYGYTF.

The chain uses TRBV29-1 and TRBJ1-1, with unresolved D. This CDR3 is 14 amino acids long. CDR1 SQVTM and CDR2 ANQGSEA come from the germline V gene. Trimming took off 2 bases at V and 4 bases at J, with 14 bases between the two ends. The CDR3 coding sequence is TGCAGCGTTGAATTTCGGGATCGGGGCACTGAAGCTTTCTTT. Translating it yields CSVEFRDRGTEAFF.